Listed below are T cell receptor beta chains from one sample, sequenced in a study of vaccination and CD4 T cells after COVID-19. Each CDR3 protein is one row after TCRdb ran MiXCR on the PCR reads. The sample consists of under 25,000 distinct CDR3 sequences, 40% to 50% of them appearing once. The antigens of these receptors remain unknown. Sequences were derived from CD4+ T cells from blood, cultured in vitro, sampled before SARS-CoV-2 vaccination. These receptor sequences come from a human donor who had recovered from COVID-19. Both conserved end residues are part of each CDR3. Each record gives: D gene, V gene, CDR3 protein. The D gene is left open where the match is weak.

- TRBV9 CASSYNSGANVLTF
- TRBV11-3 CASSLGGGQETQYF
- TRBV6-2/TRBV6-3 CASSHRDGLSMNTEAFF
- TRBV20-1 CSARGTASTDTQYF
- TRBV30 CASTEDVGGIDYGYTF
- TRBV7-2 CASSFRLGLPDTQYF
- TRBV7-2 CASSTDVGGYYGYTF
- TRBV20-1 CSAPSRSGTYYEQYF
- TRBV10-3 CATSEEFYGYTF
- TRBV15 CATSRDFLTDTQYF
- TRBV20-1 CSAKRGSRYTGELFF
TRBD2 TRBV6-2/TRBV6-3 CASRKTSGGRKETQYF
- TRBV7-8 CASSLAGTFKSSKVYEQYF
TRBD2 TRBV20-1 CSASPERGYPYEQYF
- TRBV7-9 CASVESGGGYGYTF
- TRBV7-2 CAGSLANGGPQHF
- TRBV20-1 CSASRDPYQPQHF
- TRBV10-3 CAISELPGRETQYF
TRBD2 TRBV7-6 CASSRYSGSGEQFF
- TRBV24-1 CATSALGTQPQHF
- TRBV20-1 CSARREYNSPLHF
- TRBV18 CASSPGRSMDEAQHF
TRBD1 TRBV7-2 CASSLRSAGGLGNTIYF
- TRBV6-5 CASSYLAAQLYNEQFF
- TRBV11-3 CASSYPGADTQYF
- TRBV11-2 CASSFSRGGVTGELFF
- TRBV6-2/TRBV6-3 CASSAPGAYEQYF
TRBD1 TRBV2 CASSEAVGQGIGTQYF
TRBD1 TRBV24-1 CATSVGTGGETDTQYF
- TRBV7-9 CASSSPTASLNTEAFF
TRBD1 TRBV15 CATSRDTMGQGNEKLFF
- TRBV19 CASSPPRGLGGNQPQHF